Each of the 30 T cell receptor beta chains below was sequenced from the same sample in a study of T cell repertoires in cytomegalovirus infection. In TCRdb, the reads were re-called with MiXCR into one record per CDR3 protein. The profile covers about 300,000 distinct CDR3 sequences, with around 9.1% appearing a single time and 2% to 3% taken by the ten largest. Sequenced input: PBMCs. These receptors were taken from a human donor in good health (CMV status not recorded). Some clones in this sample may be carry-over from other donors' samples.

This clonotype has at least ten counts. The rearrangement joins TRBV7-2 to TRBJ2-1; no firm D call. V was trimmed by 4 bases and J by 15 bases, leaving 22 bases between them. This CDR3 has 14 residues. The germline V gene encodes CDR1 SGHTA and CDR2 FQGNSA. The CDR3 nucleotides are TGTGCCAGCAGCTCCCATTTGATTGGCCGCCCGGGGTTCTTC. This encodes CASSSHLIGRPGFF.

V gene TRBV20-1 combines with J gene TRBJ2-1; 8 bases match TRBD2. Trimming took 7 bases from V and 2 from J; bases not matched to a gene: 13. This CDR3 has 16 amino acids. Germline V gene lookup returns CDR1 DFQATT and CDR2 SNEGSKA (reference sequence). The CDR3 sequence is CSGSLRGLAAYNEQFF. CDR3 in DNA: TGCAGTGGCTCCCTGAGAGGACTAGCCGCCTACAATGAGCAGTTCTTC.

This clonotype was recorded many times. The chain uses TRBV7-8 and TRBJ1-4; no definite D call. V was trimmed by 1 base and J by 0 bases, leaving 9 bases between them. Germline V gene lookup returns CDR1 SGHVS and CDR2 FQNEAQ. This CDR3 spans 16 amino acids. The CDR3 DNA sequence: TGTGCCAGCAGCTTAGACCAAAAAGCAACTAATGAAAAACTGTTTTTT. Protein product: CASSLDQKATNEKLFF.

About this clonotype itself: One base away lies a much larger clone, so this may be a sequencing read error. CDR3 sequence (DNA): TGTGCCAGCAGTTACTTCGACGGCCCTTTGTTGACCCAGTACTTC. Translation: CASSYFDGPLLTQYF. This sequence joins TRBV6-6 and TRBJ2-5; D remains ambiguous. Trimming shortened V by 1 base and J by 7 bases, and 16 bases separated the two germline ends. CDR3 size: 15 residues. CDR1 and CDR2 from the germline V gene are MNHNY and SVGAGI (reference sequence).

The genes are TRBV9 and TRBJ2-1, with D uncertain. V lost 3 bases and J lost 0, with 7 bases in between. This CDR3 contains 14 residues. CDR1 is SGDLS and CDR2 is YYNGEE in the germline V gene. DNA of the CDR3: TGTGCCAGCAGCGCCCCTCCCTCCTACAATGAGCAGTTCTTC. Translated: CASSAPPSYNEQFF. The complete variable domain, with remaining parts taken from reference TRBV9 and TRBJ2-1, reads DSGVTQTPKHLITATGQRVTLRCSPRSGDLSVYWYQQSLDQGLQFLIQYYNGEERAKGNILERFSAQQFPDLHSELNLSSLELGDSALYFCASSAPPSYNEQFFGPGTRLTVL.

Only a few counts were recorded for this clonotype. At one end the junction does not follow the germline gene, possibly because of a read error. The chain combines TRBV3-1 with TRBJ1-1; D remains unclear. Germline assignment: CDR1 LGHDT and CDR2 YNNKEL (reference sequence). The CDR3 covers 12 residues. CDR3 nucleotides: TGTGCCAGCAGCCAAGTGAAGACTGAAGCTTTCTTT. It is translated as CASSQVKTEAFF.

This clonotype was picked up a small number of times. The J gene is TRBJ2-7, the V gene TRBV5-4; TRBD1 matches 7 bases. The CDR3 extends over 15 amino acids. Losses at the gene ends were 3 bases for V and 1 base for J; bases not matched to a gene: 7. Germline V gives CDR1 SGHNT, CDR2 YYREEE (reference sequence). This CDR3 is CASSSPGGSSYEQYF. For the CDR3, the DNA is TGTGCCAGCAGCTCCCCAGGGGGTTCGTCCTACGAGCAGTACTTC. The whole variable domain, remainder taken from reference TRBV5-4 and TRBJ2-7, is ETGVTQSPTHLIKTRGQQVTLRCSSQSGHNTVSWYQQALGQGPQFIFQYYREEENGRGNFPPRFSGLQFPNYSSELNVNALELDDSALYLCASSSPGGSSYEQYFGPGTRLTVT.

At least ten counts were recorded for this clonotype. The chain joins TRBV24-1 to TRBJ2-5; 11 bases align to TRBD1. Germline loops: CDR1 KGHDR, CDR2 SFDVKD. After removal of 2 bases from V and 2 bases from J, the junction contained 9 bases not matched to a gene. The CDR3 covers 18 residues. CDR3 protein: CATSDSRTGGAGQETQYF. The CDR3 DNA is TGTGCCACCAGTGATTCCCGGACAGGGGGCGCGGGGCAAGAGACCCAGTACTTC.

This clonotype was seen repeatedly, ten times or more. The gene calls are TRBV7-6 and TRBJ2-5, with D perhaps TRBD1 (6 bases). Per the germline V gene, CDR1 is SGHVS and CDR2 is FNYEAQ. V was clipped by 5 bases and J by 6 bases, with 19 bases between them. The CDR3 is made up of 15 amino acids. This CDR3 is CASSRTAGAGKTQYF. CDR3 bases: TGTGCCAGCAGCCGAACAGCAGGGGCCGGGAAGACCCAGTACTTC. The full variable domain, rest sourced from reference TRBV7-6 and TRBJ2-5, is GAGVSQSPRYKVTKRGQDVALRCDPISGHVSLYWYRQALGQGPEFLTYFNYEAQQDKSGLPNDRFSAERPEGSISTLTIQRTEQRDSAMYRCASSRTAGAGKTQYFGPGTRLLVL.

CDR3 region: CASSFLGEAFF. The CDR3 DNA follows: TGTGCCAGCAGTTTTCTCGGTGAAGCTTTCTTT. The chain uses TRBV28 and TRBJ1-1, with D unclear. With 3 bases removed from V and 7 bases from J, the gap between germline ends came to 6 bases. CDR1 and CDR2 (germline): MDHEN, SYDVKM. CDR3 length: 11 amino acids.

This chain connects TRBV5-6 to TRBJ1-1; 7 positions agree with TRBD1. The germline CDR1 and CDR2 sequences are SGHDT and YYEEEE. V dropped 0 bases and J dropped 0; count of bases not matched to a gene: 8. The CDR3 runs 17 residues. DNA for the CDR3: TGTGCCAGCAGCTTGGCCGGGGGACAGTACATGAACACTGAAGCTTTCTTT. It yields the protein CASSLAGGQYMNTEAFF.

This clonotype was seen many times. The chain recombines TRBV7-8 with TRBJ1-6; D call uncertain. Germline loops: CDR1 SGHVS, CDR2 FQNEAQ. The CDR3 has 16 amino acids. Trimming removed 5 bases from V and 7 bases from J, with 18 bases in between. CDR3 residues: CASSPDYRVVNSPLHF. DNA of the CDR3: TGTGCCAGCAGCCCCGACTATCGTGTTGTAAATTCACCCCTCCACTTT. The complete variable domain, with remaining parts taken from reference TRBV7-8 and TRBJ1-6, reads GAGVSQSPRYKVAKRGQDVALRCDPISGHVSLFWYQQALGQGPEFLTYFQNEAQLDKSGLPSDRFFAERPEGSVSTLKIQRTQQEDSAVYLCASSPDYRVVNSPLHFGNGTRLTVT.

This clonotype was observed at least ten times. The genes are TRBV4-2 and TRBJ2-5; unclear D gene. Germline V lookup: CDR1 LGHNA, CDR2 YNFKEQ. The CDR3 is made up of 15 amino acids. V was pared by 0 bases and J by 3 bases, with 11 bases between. The CDR3 region is CASSQDRRPEETQYF. DNA for the CDR3: TGTGCCAGCAGCCAAGATAGGCGGCCCGAAGAGACCCAGTACTTC.

The chain carries TRBV6-2 or TRBV6-3 and TRBJ1-5, with D possibly being TRBD1 (5 bases). The CDR3 covers 13 residues. Germline V gene sequence: CDR1 MNHEY, CDR2 SVGEGT. Between the trimmed V and J ends, which lost 6 bases and 4 bases, there was a span of 10 bases. The CDR3 reads CASRLDRNQPQHF. Here the CDR3 DNA reads TGTGCCAGCAGACTCGACAGAAATCAGCCCCAGCATTTT.

This clonotype was seen many times. The chain couples TRBV28 to TRBJ2-1; possibly TRBD1 or TRBD2 for D (5 bases each). The germline V gene has CDR1 MDHEN and CDR2 SYDVKM. This CDR3 spans 13 amino acids. With 3 bases removed from V and 6 bases from J, the gap between germline ends came to 9 bases. The CDR3 protein is CASSFWDLNEQFF. CDR3 DNA sequence: TGTGCCAGCAGTTTTTGGGACCTCAATGAGCAGTTCTTC.

The chain employs TRBV11-2 and TRBJ1-2; D gene uncertain. Germline V gene data show CDR1 as SGHAT and CDR2 as FQNNGV. This CDR3 has 13 amino acids. V gave up 7 bases and J gave up 6 bases, with 15 bases separating them. CDR3 sequence: CASTYSREDGYTF. In nucleotides, the CDR3 is TGTGCCAGCACCTATTCCCGGGAGGATGGCTACACCTTC.

Turning to this clonotype: A read error may be the cause here, since a much bigger clone is one base away. The CDR3 does not end in the conserved phenylalanine or tryptophan, so this is likely a read error. The gene calls are TRBV23-1 and TRBJ1-5; 7 nucleotides match TRBD1. TRBV23-1 is reported as an ORF; its role is uncertain. The CDR3 loop spans 16 amino acids. The ends lost 3 bases at V and 4 bases at J; junction bases unmatched: 9. The CDR3: CASSHRDSRANQPQHS. CDR3 DNA: TGCGCCAGCAGTCACCGGGACAGTAGGGCGAATCAGCCCCAGCATTCT.

This clonotype was counted ten times or more. The rearrangement links TRBV20-1 to TRBJ2-3; the match to TRBD2 covers 12 bases. Per germline, CDR1 DFQATT and CDR2 SNEGSKA (reference sequence). After removal of 3 bases from V and 6 bases from J, the junction contained 7 bases not matched to a gene. The CDR3 runs 15 residues. The DNA of the CDR3 is TGCAGTGCTAGGGGTCTAGCGGGGGGGTGGGATACGCAGTATTTT. This translates into CSARGLAGGWDTQYF.

In this sample, this clonotype turned up many times. The chain carries TRBV7-6 and TRBJ1-2, with 10 bases that match TRBD1. The CDR3 sequence is 15 residues long. Germline V gene sequence: CDR1 SGHVS, CDR2 FNYEAQ. The J segment lost 3 bases and the V segment lost 2 bases, leaving 3 bases of the junction unmatched. CDR3 nucleotides: TGTGCCAGCAGCTTAACCGGGACAGGGGACTATGGCTACACCTTC. Translation: CASSLTGTGDYGYTF.

This clonotype was found many times. This chain connects TRBV6-1 to TRBJ1-1; no firm D call. CDR3 size: 11 residues. Germline assignment: CDR1 MNHNS and CDR2 SASEGT. V lost 3 bases and J lost 5, with 4 bases in between. CDR3 sequence reads: CASSDRTEAFF. DNA for the CDR3: TGTGCCAGCAGTGATAGAACTGAAGCTTTCTTT.

This clonotype was seen at least ten times. The chain carries TRBV6-6 and TRBJ2-3; D perhaps matches TRBD2 (5 bases). Between the trimmed V and J ends, which lost 4 bases and 1 base, there was a span of 15 bases. Per germline, CDR1 MNHNY and CDR2 SVGAGI (reference sequence). There are 16 residues in the CDR3. CDR3 bases: TGTGCCAGCAGTTCCCTGGCGGGCTGGGGCACAGATACGCAGTATTTT. This translates into CASSSLAGWGTDTQYF.

This clonotype has at least ten counts. The V gene is TRBV28, the J gene TRBJ2-1; D not certain. Germline CDR1 and CDR2: MDHEN and SYDVKM. CDR3 length equals 14 residues. Trimming took 6 bases from V and 0 from J, leaving 9 bases between them. The CDR3 loop reads CASRTASSYNEQFF. The CDR3 DNA follows: TGTGCCAGCAGAACTGCTAGCTCCTACAATGAGCAGTTCTTC.

This clonotype was detected many times. The chain is built from TRBV6-5 and TRBJ2-1; 10 nucleotides align to TRBD2. CDR3 length: 16 amino acids. Losses at the gene ends were 5 bases for V and 10 bases for J; bases not matched to a gene: 14. In germline, CDR1 is MNHEY, CDR2 SVGAGI. CDR3 residues: CASSPAGLAALKEQFF. In DNA, the CDR3 is TGTGCCAGCAGTCCCGCCGGACTAGCGGCTCTGAAGGAGCAGTTCTTC.

This clonotype occurred many times. This chain connects TRBV20-1 to TRBJ2-7; D could derive from TRBD1 or TRBD2 (7 bases each). CDR3 length equals 14 residues. From germline, CDR1 is DFQATT and CDR2 SNEGSKA (reference sequence). Trimming shortened V by 3 bases and J by 4 bases, and 16 bases separated the two germline ends. CDR3 nucleotides: TGCAGTGCTAGGGGAGGGACAGCGCCTTACGAGCAGTACGTC. This encodes CSARGGTAPYEQYV.

This clonotype was recorded a few times. This sequence joins TRBV6-4 and TRBJ2-7; D gene uncertain. This CDR3 contains 13 residues. V gave up 3 bases and J gave up 0 bases, with 6 bases separating them. The germline V gene encodes CDR1 MRHNA and CDR2 SNTAGT. The CDR3: CASSELPSYEQYF. The CDR3 bases are TGTGCCAGCAGTGAACTTCCCTCCTACGAGCAGTACTTC.

At least ten counts were recorded for this clonotype. The V and J genes are TRBV7-3 and TRBJ2-1, with 8 bases that match TRBD2. Germline V gene sequence: CDR1 SGHTA, CDR2 FQGTGA. CDR3 length equals 14 residues. V dropped 5 bases and J dropped 7; count of bases not matched to a gene: 7. CDR3 amino acids: CASSPPGGGNEQFF. As DNA, the CDR3 is TGTGCCAGCAGCCCCCCCGGGGGGGGGAATGAGCAGTTCTTC.

In this sample, this clonotype turned up many times. This sequence joins TRBV5-1 and TRBJ2-7; D is ambiguous. The CDR3 runs to 16 residues. Germline V gives CDR1 SGHRS, CDR2 YFSETQ. Trimming stripped 4 bases from V and 2 bases from J, with 19 bases between. The CDR3 DNA is TGCGCCAGCAGCCCCACCCAGACCCCGATGCCCTACGAGCAGTACTTC. Protein: CASSPTQTPMPYEQYF.

J is TRBJ1-1 and V is TRBV19; 8 bases are a match to TRBD1. Germline assignment: CDR1 LNHDA and CDR2 SQIVND (reference sequence). CDR3 length: 12 amino acids. V trimming: 11 bases; J trimming: 5 bases; junction bases outside the gene matches: 7. The CDR3 sequence is CAHSDRETEAFF. CDR3 DNA sequence: TGTGCCCATTCGGACAGGGAGACTGAAGCTTTCTTT.

This clonotype appeared many times. The gene calls are TRBV7-2 and TRBJ2-4, with 7 bases fitting TRBD1. Losses at the gene ends were 0 bases for V and 0 bases for J; bases not matched to a gene: 14. The germline gives CDR1 SGHTA, CDR2 FQGNSA. The CDR3 spans 20 residues. The CDR3 DNA is TGTGCCAGCAGCTTAGCAGGGGGCCGTACCCGTCTTCTAGCCAAAAACATTCAGTACTTC. Encoded protein: CASSLAGGRTRLLAKNIQYF.

In its sample, this clonotype was seen many times. The V gene is TRBV7-2, the J gene TRBJ2-1; 9 bases match TRBD2. The junction had 5 bases not matched to a gene; V was cut back by 3 bases and J by 2 bases. This CDR3 spans 16 amino acids. The germline CDR1 and CDR2 sequences are SGHTA and FQGNSA. The CDR3 nucleotides are TGTGCCAGCAGCTTCGAGCGGGGGGTCCCCTACAATGAGCAGTTCTTC. Its translation: CASSFERGVPYNEQFF. Variable domain in full (rest from reference TRBV7-2 and TRBJ2-1): GAGVSQSPSNKVTEKGKDVELRCDPISGHTALYWYRQSLGQGLEFLIYFQGNSAPDKSGLPSDRFSAERTGGSVSTLTIQRTQQEDSAVYLCASSFERGVPYNEQFFGPGTRLTVL.